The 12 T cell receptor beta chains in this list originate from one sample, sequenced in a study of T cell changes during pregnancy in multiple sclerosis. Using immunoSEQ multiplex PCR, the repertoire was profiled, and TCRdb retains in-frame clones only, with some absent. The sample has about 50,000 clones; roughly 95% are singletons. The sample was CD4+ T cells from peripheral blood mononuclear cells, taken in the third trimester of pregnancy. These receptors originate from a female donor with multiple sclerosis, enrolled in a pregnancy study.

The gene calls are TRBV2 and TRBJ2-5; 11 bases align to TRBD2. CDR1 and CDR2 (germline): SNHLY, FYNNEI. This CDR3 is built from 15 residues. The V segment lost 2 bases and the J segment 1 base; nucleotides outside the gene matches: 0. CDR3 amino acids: CASSETSGGQETQYF. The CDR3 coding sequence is TGTGCCAGCAGTGAAACTAGCGGGGGCCAAGAGACCCAGTACTTC.

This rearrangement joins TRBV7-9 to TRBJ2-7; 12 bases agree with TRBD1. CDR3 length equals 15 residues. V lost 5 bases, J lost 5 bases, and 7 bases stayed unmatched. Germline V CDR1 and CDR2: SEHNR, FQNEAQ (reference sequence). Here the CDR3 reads CASSATGQGAHEQYF. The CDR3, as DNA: TGTGCCAGCAGCGCCACGGGACAGGGGGCCCACGAGCAGTACTTC.

The CDR3 DNA reads TGTGCCAGCAGCAAAGGTTATGGGGGCATGGCCCAGCATTTT. It codes for CASSKGYGGMAQHF. The chain combines TRBV21-1 with TRBJ1-5; the table's D call, TRBD1, has no DNA check behind it. TRBV21-1 is labeled a pseudogene. This CDR3 region has 14 residues.

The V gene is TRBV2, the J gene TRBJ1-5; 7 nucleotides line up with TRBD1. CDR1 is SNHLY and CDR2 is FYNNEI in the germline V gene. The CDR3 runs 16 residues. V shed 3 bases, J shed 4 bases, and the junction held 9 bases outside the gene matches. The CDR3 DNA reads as TGTGCCAGCAGTGACCCGACGACAGGGAGGAATCAGCCCCAGCATTTT. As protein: CASSDPTTGRNQPQHF.

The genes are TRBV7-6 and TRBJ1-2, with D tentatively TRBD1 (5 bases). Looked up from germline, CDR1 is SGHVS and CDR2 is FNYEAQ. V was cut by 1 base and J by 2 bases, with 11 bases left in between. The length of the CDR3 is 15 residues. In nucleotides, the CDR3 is TGTGCCAGCAGCTTAGGGGCAGGGTCGAACTATGGCTACACCTTC. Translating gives CASSLGAGSNYGYTF.

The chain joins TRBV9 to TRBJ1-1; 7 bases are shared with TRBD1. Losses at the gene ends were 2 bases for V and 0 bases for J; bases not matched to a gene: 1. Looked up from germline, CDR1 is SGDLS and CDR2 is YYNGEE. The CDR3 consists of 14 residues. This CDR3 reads CASSVRGVNTEAFF. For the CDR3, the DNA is TGTGCCAGCAGCGTCAGGGGGGTGAACACTGAAGCTTTCTTT. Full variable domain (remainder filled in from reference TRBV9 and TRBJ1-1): DSGVTQTPKHLITATGQRVTLRCSPRSGDLSVYWYQQSLDQGLQFLIQYYNGEERAKGNILERFSAQQFPDLHSELNLSSLELGDSALYFCASSVRGVNTEAFFGQGTRLTVV.

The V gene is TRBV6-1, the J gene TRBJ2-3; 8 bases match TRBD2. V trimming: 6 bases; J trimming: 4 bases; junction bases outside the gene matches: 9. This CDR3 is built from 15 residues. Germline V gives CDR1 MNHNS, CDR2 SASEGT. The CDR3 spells CASSLRGGSPDTQYF. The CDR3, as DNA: TGTGCCAGCAGCCTACGGGGGGGATCGCCAGATACGCAGTATTTT.

The CDR3 loop reads CASTKLTGGGGLNTEAFF. Written as DNA, the CDR3 is TGTGCCAGCACCAAACTGACAGGGGGAGGAGGTTTGAACACTGAAGCTTTCTTT. The gene calls are TRBV27 and TRBJ1-1; 9 positions match TRBD1. CDR1 is MNHEY and CDR2 is SMNVEV in the germline V gene (reference sequence). After removal of 7 bases from V and 0 bases from J, the junction contained 15 bases not matched to a gene. There are 18 residues in the CDR3.

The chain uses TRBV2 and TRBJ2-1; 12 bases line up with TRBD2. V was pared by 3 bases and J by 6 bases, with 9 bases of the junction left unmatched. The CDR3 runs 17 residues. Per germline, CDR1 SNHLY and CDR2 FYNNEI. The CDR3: CASSDSRLAGDRNEQFF. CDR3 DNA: TGTGCCAGCAGTGACAGCCGACTAGCGGGAGATCGCAATGAGCAGTTCTTC. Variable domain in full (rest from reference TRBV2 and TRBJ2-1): EPEVTQTPSHQVTQMGQEVILRCVPISNHLYFYWYRQILGQKVEFLVSFYNNEISEKSEIFDDQFSVERPDGSNFTLKIRSTKLEDSAMYFCASSDSRLAGDRNEQFFGPGTRLTVL.

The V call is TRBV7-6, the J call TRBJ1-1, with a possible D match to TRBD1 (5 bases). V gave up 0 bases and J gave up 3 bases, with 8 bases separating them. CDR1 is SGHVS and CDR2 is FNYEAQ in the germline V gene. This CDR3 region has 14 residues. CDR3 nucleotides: TGTGCCAGCAGCTTAGCGTCAGGGTACACTGAAGCTTTCTTT. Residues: CASSLASGYTEAFF.

This chain's CDR3 is CASSGRVNEAFF. CDR3 DNA: TGTGCCAGCAGCGGCCGGGTCAATGAAGCTTTCTTT. The J gene is TRBJ1-1, the V gene TRBV6-5, with D hard to call. There are 12 residues in the CDR3. Germline CDR1 is MNHEY and CDR2 is SVGAGI. V dropped 6 bases and J dropped 7 bases, with 12 bases sitting between them.

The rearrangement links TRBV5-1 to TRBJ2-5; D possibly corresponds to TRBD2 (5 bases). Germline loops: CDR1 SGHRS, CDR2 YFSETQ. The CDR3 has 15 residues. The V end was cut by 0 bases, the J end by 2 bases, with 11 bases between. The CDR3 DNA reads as TGCGCCAGCAGCTTGGCAGGACTGATACAAGAGACCCAGTACTTC. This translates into CASSLAGLIQETQYF.